One sample yielded the 27 T cell receptor beta chains listed below, sequenced in a study of CXCR3-negative and CXCR3-positive naive CD8 T cells. Study observations and caveats: CXCR3-negative naive cells had less hydrophobic TRB CDR3s than did CXCR3-positive naive cells.

Antigen specificity for these receptors is unknown. UMI-tagged TRB cDNA libraries were built via 5' RACE. TCRdb re-called the 5' RACE reads, yielding one record per CDR3 amino acid sequence without DNA. There are roughly 59,000 distinct CDR3 sequences in the sample, with 0.55% to 0.8% held by the top ten. The sequenced material came from naive CXCR3+ CD8+ T cells from blood. Subset of the sample: CD45RO-CCR7+CD27+CD95- naive CD8+ T cells expressing CXCR3 (TNR3+). These receptors were collected from a human donor in good health. Some clones in this sample may be carry-over from other donors' samples.

The chain is built from TRBV6-6 and TRBJ1-1; there is no DNA to check the TCRdb D call of TRBD1. This CDR3 is built from 11 residues. From germline, CDR1 is MNHNY and CDR2 SVGAGI (reference sequence). CDR3 in amino acids: CASSTGTEAFF.

The chain uses TRBV29-1 and TRBJ2-7; the D call from TCRdb, TRBD1, cannot be confirmed without DNA. CDR1 is SQVTM and CDR2 is ANQGSEA in the germline V gene. The CDR3 length is 14 residues. CDR3 loop: CSVDGTGGMYEQYF.

This chain uses TRBV4-3 with TRBJ2-1; TCRdb reports TRBD2, a call that lacks DNA to check it against. CDR1 is LGHNA and CDR2 is YSLEER in the germline V gene. This CDR3 has 17 amino acids. CDR3 in amino acids: CASSQDNGIAILNEQFF.

This chain connects TRBV20-1 to TRBJ2-1; lacking DNA, the TRBD2 call made by TCRdb goes unchecked. The V gene's germline CDR1 is DFQATT and CDR2 SNEGSKA (reference sequence). The CDR3 covers 11 residues. CDR3 in amino acids: CSAREEDEQFF.

The chain uses TRBV19 and TRBJ2-3. CDR3 length: 11 residues. Germline V gives CDR1 LNHDA, CDR2 SQIVND (reference sequence). The CDR3 protein is CASSKDDTQYF.

V is TRBV12-5 and J is TRBJ2-7. This CDR3 contains 12 residues. CDR1 and CDR2 from the germline V gene are LGHNT and FRNRAP. The CDR3 loop reads CASGRTTYEQYF.

The rearrangement joins TRBV29-1 to TRBJ1-1; checking the TCRdb D call of TRBD1 is not possible without DNA. Germline lookup yields CDR1 SQVTM and CDR2 ANQGSEA. This CDR3 is 15 amino acids long. CDR3 loop: CSVADRGGLNTEAFF.

The gene calls are TRBV15 and TRBJ1-2; the TCRdb D gene call, TRBD1, has no DNA to confirm it. CDR1 and CDR2 from the germline V gene are LNHNV and YYDKDF (reference sequence). The CDR3 is 13 residues long. Here the CDR3 reads CATSRTGVDGYTF.

The chain couples TRBV7-9 to TRBJ2-5; TCRdb's D call, TRBD1, is unchecked because there is no DNA. CDR1 SEHNR and CDR2 FQNEAQ come from the germline V gene (reference sequence). The CDR3 loop spans 18 amino acids. This CDR3 is CASREKPGWSTGGETQYF.

This chain connects TRBV29-1 to TRBJ2-7; TCRdb reports TRBD2, a call that lacks DNA to check it against. The CDR3 length is 13 residues. Germline loops: CDR1 SQVTM, CDR2 ANQGSEA. CDR3 sequence: CSVEGRTLGEQYF.

J is TRBJ2-7 and V is TRBV28; the TCRdb D gene call, TRBD1, has no DNA to confirm it. The CDR3 spans 14 residues. Germline lookup yields CDR1 MDHEN and CDR2 SYDVKM. This CDR3 is CASSLLNRAHEQYF. Using reference TRBV28 and TRBJ2-7 for the parts outside the CDR3, the full variable domain is DVKVTQSSRYLVKRTGEKVFLECVQDMDHENMFWYRQDPGLGLRLIYFSYDVKMKEKGDIPEGYSVSREKKERFSLILESASTNQTSMYLCASSLLNRAHEQYFGPGTRLTVT.

The V call is TRBV4-3, the J call TRBJ2-7; without DNA, the TCRdb call of TRBD1 cannot be checked. The CDR3 runs 15 residues. Germline CDR1 and CDR2: LGHNA and YSLEER. The CDR3 region is CASSQAGGDWYEQYF.

V and J are TRBV14 and TRBJ2-4; the D gene TCRdb calls, TRBD2, cannot be checked with no DNA. Germline assignment: CDR1 SGHDN and CDR2 FVKESK. The CDR3 contains 17 residues. The CDR3: CASSPSGTKLAKNIQYF.

V usage is TRBV20-1 and J usage is TRBJ1-2. Germline values: CDR1 DFQATT, CDR2 SNEGSKA (reference sequence). The CDR3 is 15 amino acids. The CDR3 loop reads CSARENSLANYGYTF.

This rearrangement joins TRBV27 to TRBJ2-7; TCRdb's D call of TRBD1 is untestable without DNA. Germline V CDR1 and CDR2: MNHEY, SMNVEV (reference sequence). The CDR3 runs 17 residues. The CDR3: CASSLRGGASLSYEQYF.

V usage is TRBV29-1 and J usage is TRBJ2-7; TCRdb proposes TRBD1, but this gene call is untestable without DNA. Germline CDR1 is SQVTM and CDR2 is ANQGSEA. This CDR3 is built from 13 residues. The CDR3: CSASSPLTYEQYF.

The J gene is TRBJ1-3, the V gene TRBV29-1. This CDR3 region has 15 residues. The V gene's germline CDR1 is SQVTM and CDR2 ANQGSEA. This chain's CDR3 is CSVTGGESSGNTIYF.

The chain combines TRBV5-1 with TRBJ2-7; the D call of TRBD1 rests on TCRdb alone, since no DNA is present to check it. The CDR3 covers 13 residues. The germline CDR1 and CDR2 sequences are SGHRS and YFSETQ. CDR3 in amino acids: CASRGQGNNEQYF.

The V and J genes are TRBV6-6 and TRBJ2-1; TCRdb names TRBD1, which stays unverified in the absence of DNA. Per the germline V gene, CDR1 is MNHNY and CDR2 is SVGAGI (reference sequence). The CDR3 spans 14 residues. The CDR3 loop reads CASSYQGFYNEQFF.

The chain carries TRBV7-9 and TRBJ2-6. The CDR3 loop spans 14 amino acids. Germline V gene sequence: CDR1 SEHNR, CDR2 FQNEAQ (reference sequence). The CDR3 reads CASSSSSGANVLTF.

The chain employs TRBV28 and TRBJ2-2; absent DNA, TCRdb's TRBD2 call cannot be checked. Germline assignment: CDR1 MDHEN and CDR2 SYDVKM. This CDR3 contains 13 residues. CDR3 loop: CASAFTRGKELFF.

This chain uses TRBV7-9 with TRBJ1-2; as DNA is missing, the TRBD1 call by TCRdb cannot be tested. The CDR3 is 17 amino acids. Germline V CDR1 and CDR2: SEHNR, FQNEAQ (reference sequence). This CDR3 reads CASSLVWQGATNYGYTF.

The V and J genes are TRBV11-3 and TRBJ2-5; TCRdb's assignment of TRBD1 cannot be checked, as there is no DNA. Germline V gene sequence: CDR1 SGHNT, CDR2 YENEEA. The CDR3 has 15 amino acids. CDR3 amino acids: CASSLLGGREETQYF.

V and J are TRBV7-6 and TRBJ2-3; TCRdb picks TRBD1, but there is no DNA to check that call. The CDR3 loop spans 16 amino acids. CDR1 and CDR2 (germline): SGHVS, FNYEAQ. The CDR3: CASSLARRGAYDTQYF.

This chain uses TRBV27 with TRBJ2-7; TCRdb reports TRBD1, a call that lacks DNA to check it against. The germline V gene has CDR1 MNHEY and CDR2 SMNVEV (reference sequence). CDR3 length: 14 amino acids. The CDR3 sequence is CASSPGQGTLEQYF.

The J gene is TRBJ2-1, the V gene TRBV6-2 or TRBV6-3; the D gene TCRdb calls, TRBD1, cannot be checked with no DNA. The length of the CDR3 is 13 residues. Germline-derived CDR1 and CDR2 are MNHEY and SVGEGT. The CDR3 reads CASSDERGREQFF.

The V gene is TRBV2, the J gene TRBJ2-1; no DNA is available, so the TRBD2 call from TCRdb remains unchecked. The germline gives CDR1 SNHLY, CDR2 FYNNEI. The CDR3 has 13 residues. Here the CDR3 reads CASRTSGGNEQFF.